This T cell receptor beta chain appears in the sequencing data of a study of blood T cell repertoires in COVID-19. Study-wide background: COVID-19 samples collected from the United States, Italy and Spain covered acute and convalescent phases. T cells, B-cell-depleted T cells, or PBMCs provided the cDNA or gDNA that served as material.

V was cut by 3 bases and J by 6 bases, with 10 bases left in between. This CDR3 has 13 amino acids. In germline, CDR1 is LNHDA, CDR2 SQIVND (reference sequence). Donors in Cohort 3 who had recovered were those with two negative PCRs, healthcare professional clearance, or resolution of their symptoms. In the authors' methods: Amplifying reference gene primers gave estimates of nucleated cell counts. Only in-frame clones appear in the TCRdb table, and some are missing; sequencing was by immunoSEQ multiplex PCR. The DNA was the basis for D and trimming; V, J and clone size are from that table. Counted here are approximately 280,000 clones, around nine tenths occurring once; the ten biggest clones make up 6% to 7%.

The clonotype was recovered from a woman between 40 and 50 years old who had recovered from COVID-19. V gene TRBV19 combines with J gene TRBJ2-3; D gene unclear. The sequenced sample was PBMCs or T cells enriched from blood (not recorded which). The CDR3 bases are TGTGCCAGTAGTATTGATGAGCGCGATACGCAGTATTTT. As protein: CASSIDERDTQYF. The full variable domain, with the rest looked up from reference TRBV19 and TRBJ2-3, is DGGITQSPKYLFRKEGQNVTLSCEQNLNHDAMYWYRQDPGQGLRLIYYSQIVNDFQKGDIAEGYSVSREKKESFPLTVTSAQKNPTAFYLCASSIDERDTQYFGPGTRLTVL.